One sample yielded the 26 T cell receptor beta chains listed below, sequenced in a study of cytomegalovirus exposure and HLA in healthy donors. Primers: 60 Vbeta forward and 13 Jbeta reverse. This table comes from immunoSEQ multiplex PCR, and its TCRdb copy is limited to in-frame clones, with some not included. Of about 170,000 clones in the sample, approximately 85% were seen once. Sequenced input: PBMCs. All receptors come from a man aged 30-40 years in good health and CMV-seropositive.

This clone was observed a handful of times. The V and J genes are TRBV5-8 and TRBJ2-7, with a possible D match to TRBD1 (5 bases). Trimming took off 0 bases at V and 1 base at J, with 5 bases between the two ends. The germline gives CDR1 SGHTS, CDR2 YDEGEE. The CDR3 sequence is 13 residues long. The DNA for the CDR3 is TGTGCCAGCAGCTTGGACAGGTCCTACGAGCAGTACTTC. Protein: CASSLDRSYEQYF.

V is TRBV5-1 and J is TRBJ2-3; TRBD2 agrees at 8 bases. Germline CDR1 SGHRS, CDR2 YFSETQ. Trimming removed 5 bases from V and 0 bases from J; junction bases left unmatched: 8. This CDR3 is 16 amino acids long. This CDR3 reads CASSSKREWSTDTQYF. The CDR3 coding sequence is TGCGCCAGCAGTTCAAAGCGGGAGTGGAGCACAGATACGCAGTATTTT.

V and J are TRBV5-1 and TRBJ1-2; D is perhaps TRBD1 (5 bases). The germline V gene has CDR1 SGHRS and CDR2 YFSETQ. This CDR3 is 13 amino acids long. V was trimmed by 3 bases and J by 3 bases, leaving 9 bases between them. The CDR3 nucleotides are TGCGCCAGCAGCTCGACAGCCTACTATGGCTACACCTTC. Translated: CASSSTAYYGYTF.

The chain's CDR3 is CASSLGPLAANTGELFF. The CDR3 DNA reads as TGTGCCAGCAGCTTGGGCCCGCTAGCTGCGAACACCGGGGAGCTGTTTTTT. The chain has TRBV5-4 and TRBJ2-2; tentatively, D is TRBD2 (5 bases). V was cut by 0 bases and J by 0 bases, with 12 bases left in between. Looked up from germline, CDR1 is SGHNT and CDR2 is YYREEE (reference sequence). This CDR3 has 17 residues.

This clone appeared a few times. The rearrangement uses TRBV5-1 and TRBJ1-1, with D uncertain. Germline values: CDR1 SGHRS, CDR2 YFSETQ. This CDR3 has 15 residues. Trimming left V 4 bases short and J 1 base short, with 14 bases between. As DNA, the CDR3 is TGCGCCAGCAGCCTTAGCGGCAGGACGAACACTGAAGCTTTCTTT. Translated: CASSLSGRTNTEAFF.

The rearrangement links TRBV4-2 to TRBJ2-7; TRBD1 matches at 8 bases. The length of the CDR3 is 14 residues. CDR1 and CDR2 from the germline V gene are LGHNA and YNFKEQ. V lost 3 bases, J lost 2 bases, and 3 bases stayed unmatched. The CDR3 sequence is CASSQTGETYEQYF. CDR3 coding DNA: TGTGCCAGCAGCCAGACAGGGGAGACCTACGAGCAGTACTTC.

This CDR3 reads CASSLGQANYGYTF. The CDR3 bases are TGTGCCAGTAGTCTAGGACAGGCGAACTATGGCTACACCTTC. This sequence joins TRBV19 and TRBJ1-2; 7 nucleotides match TRBD1. Trimming at V came to 5 bases and at J to 2 bases, leaving 5 bases not matched to a gene. CDR3 length equals 14 residues. Germline loops: CDR1 LNHDA, CDR2 SQIVND (reference sequence).

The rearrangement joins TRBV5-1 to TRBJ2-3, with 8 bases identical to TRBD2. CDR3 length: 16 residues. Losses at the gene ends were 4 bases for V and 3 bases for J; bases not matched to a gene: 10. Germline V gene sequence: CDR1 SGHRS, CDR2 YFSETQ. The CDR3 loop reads CASSPLQRERTDTQYF. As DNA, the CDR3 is TGCGCCAGCAGCCCCCTCCAGCGGGAGAGGACAGATACGCAGTATTTT.

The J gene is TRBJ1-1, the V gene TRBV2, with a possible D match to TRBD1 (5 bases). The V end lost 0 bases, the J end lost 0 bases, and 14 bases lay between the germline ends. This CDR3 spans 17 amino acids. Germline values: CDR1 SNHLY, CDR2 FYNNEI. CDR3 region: CASSEARGGGLNTEAFF. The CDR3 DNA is TGTGCCAGCAGTGAAGCGCGCGGGGGAGGGCTGAACACTGAAGCTTTCTTT.

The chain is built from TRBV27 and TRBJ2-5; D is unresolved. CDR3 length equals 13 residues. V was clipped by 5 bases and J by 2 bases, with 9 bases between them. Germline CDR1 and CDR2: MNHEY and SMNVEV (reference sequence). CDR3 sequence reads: CASSINFQETQYF. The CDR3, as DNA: TGTGCCAGCAGTATAAATTTTCAAGAGACCCAGTACTTC.

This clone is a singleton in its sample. The CDR3 here is CASSRGGSSSYNEQFF. The DNA of the CDR3 is TGTGCCAGCAGCCGAGGGGGCAGCAGCTCCTACAATGAGCAGTTCTTC. The chain carries TRBV7-9 and TRBJ2-1; 7 bases match TRBD1. Germline V gene data show CDR1 as SEHNR and CDR2 as FQNEAQ (reference sequence). V lost 5 bases and J lost 0; bases outside the gene matches: 7. CDR3 length: 16 residues.

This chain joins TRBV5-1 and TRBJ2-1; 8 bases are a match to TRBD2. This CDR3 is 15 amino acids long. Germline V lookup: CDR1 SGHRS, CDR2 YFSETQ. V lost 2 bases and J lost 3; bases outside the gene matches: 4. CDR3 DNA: TGCGCCAGCAGCTTTAGCGGGACGTTCTACAATGAGCAGTTCTTC. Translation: CASSFSGTFYNEQFF.

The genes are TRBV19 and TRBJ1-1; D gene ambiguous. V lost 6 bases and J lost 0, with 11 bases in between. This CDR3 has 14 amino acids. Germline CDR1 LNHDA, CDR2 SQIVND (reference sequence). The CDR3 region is CASSLGRLNTEAFF. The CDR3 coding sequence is TGTGCCAGTAGCTTGGGCAGGCTGAACACTGAAGCTTTCTTT.

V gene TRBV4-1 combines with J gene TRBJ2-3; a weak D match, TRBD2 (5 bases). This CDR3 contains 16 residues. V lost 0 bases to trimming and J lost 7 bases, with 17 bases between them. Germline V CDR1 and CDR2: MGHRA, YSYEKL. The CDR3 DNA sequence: TGCGCCAGCAGCCAAGATCAGTGGGAGACCCGTCATACGCAGTATTTT. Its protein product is CASSQDQWETRHTQYF.

CDR3 nucleotides: TGTGCCAGCTCACCGGCTGCGGGGTACTCTGAAAAACTGTTTTTT. This codes for CASSPAAGYSEKLFF. This chain uses TRBV18 with TRBJ1-4, with no clear D. Germline V gene lookup returns CDR1 KGHSH and CDR2 LQKENI. V lost 3 bases and J lost 7, with 15 bases in between. This CDR3 region has 15 residues.

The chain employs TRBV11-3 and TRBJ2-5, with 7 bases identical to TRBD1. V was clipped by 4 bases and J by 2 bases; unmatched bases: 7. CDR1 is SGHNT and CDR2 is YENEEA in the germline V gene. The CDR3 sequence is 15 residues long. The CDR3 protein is CASSSMTGFQETQYF. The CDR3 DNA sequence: TGTGCCAGCAGCTCGATGACAGGGTTTCAAGAGACCCAGTACTTC. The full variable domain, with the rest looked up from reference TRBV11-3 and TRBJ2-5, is EAGVVQSPRYKIIEKKQPVAFWCNPISGHNTLYWYLQNLGQGPELLIRYENEEAVDDSQLPKDRFSAERLKGVDSTLKIQPAELGDSAVYLCASSSMTGFQETQYFGPGTRLLVL.

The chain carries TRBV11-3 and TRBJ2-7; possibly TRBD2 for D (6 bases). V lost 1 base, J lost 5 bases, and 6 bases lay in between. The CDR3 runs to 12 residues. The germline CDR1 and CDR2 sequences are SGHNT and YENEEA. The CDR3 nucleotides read TGTGCCAGCAGCTTAGCGGGAGACGAGCAGTACTTC. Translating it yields CASSLAGDEQYF. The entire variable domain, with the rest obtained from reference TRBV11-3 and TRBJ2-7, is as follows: EAGVVQSPRYKIIEKKQPVAFWCNPISGHNTLYWYLQNLGQGPELLIRYENEEAVDDSQLPKDRFSAERLKGVDSTLKIQPAELGDSAVYLCASSLAGDEQYFGPGTRLTVT.

CDR3 region: CAWSVPGTGFGNEQFF. The DNA for the CDR3 is TGTGCCTGGAGTGTACCCGGGACAGGGTTTGGCAATGAGCAGTTCTTC. The rearrangement links TRBV30 to TRBJ2-1; 9 bases align to TRBD1. CDR3 length equals 16 residues. CDR1 GTSNPN and CDR2 SVGIG come from the germline V gene (reference sequence). The J segment lost 6 bases and the V segment lost 0 bases, leaving 9 bases of the junction unmatched.

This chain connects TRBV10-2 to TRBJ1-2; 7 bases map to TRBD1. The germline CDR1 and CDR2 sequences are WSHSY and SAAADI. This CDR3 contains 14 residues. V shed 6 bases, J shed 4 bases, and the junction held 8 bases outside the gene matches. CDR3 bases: TGCGCCAGCAGACCGGGACAGCCGATCTATGGCTACACCTTC. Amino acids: CASRPGQPIYGYTF.

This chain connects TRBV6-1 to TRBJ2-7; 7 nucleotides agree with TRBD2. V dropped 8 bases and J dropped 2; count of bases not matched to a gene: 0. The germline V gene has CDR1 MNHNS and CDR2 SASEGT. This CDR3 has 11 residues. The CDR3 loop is CASGGAYEQYV. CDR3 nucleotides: TGTGCCAGCGGGGGGGCCTACGAGCAGTACGTC.

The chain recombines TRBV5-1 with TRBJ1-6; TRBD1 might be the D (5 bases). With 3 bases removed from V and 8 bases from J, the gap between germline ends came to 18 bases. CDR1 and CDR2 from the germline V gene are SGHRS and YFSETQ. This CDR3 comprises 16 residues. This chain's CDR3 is CASSYAWTTVDSPLHF. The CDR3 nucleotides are TGCGCCAGCAGCTACGCTTGGACAACCGTGGATTCACCCCTCCACTTT. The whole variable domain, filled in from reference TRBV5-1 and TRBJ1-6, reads KAGVTQTPRYLIKTRGQQVTLSCSPISGHRSVSWYQQTPGQGLQFLFEYFSETQRNKGNFPGRFSGRQFSNSRSEMNVSTLELGDSALYLCASSYAWTTVDSPLHFGNGTRLTVT.

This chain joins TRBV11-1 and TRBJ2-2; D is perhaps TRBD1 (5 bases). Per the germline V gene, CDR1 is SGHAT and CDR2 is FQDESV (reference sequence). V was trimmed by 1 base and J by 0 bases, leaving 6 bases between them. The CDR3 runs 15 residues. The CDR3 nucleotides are TGTGCCAGCAGCTTAGTCAGGGCGAACACCGGGGAGCTGTTTTTT. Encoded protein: CASSLVRANTGELFF.

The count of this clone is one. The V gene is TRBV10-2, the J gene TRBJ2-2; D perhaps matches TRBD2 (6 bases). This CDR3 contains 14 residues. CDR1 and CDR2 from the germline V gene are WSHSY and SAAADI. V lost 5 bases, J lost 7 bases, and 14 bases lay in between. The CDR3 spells CASSFGSSDGELFF. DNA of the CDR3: TGCGCCAGCAGTTTCGGGAGCAGCGACGGGGAGCTGTTTTTT.

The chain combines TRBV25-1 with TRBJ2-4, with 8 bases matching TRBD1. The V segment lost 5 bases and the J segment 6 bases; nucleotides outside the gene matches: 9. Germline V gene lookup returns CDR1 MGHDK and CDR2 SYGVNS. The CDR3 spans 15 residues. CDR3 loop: CASSTPGGAGNIQYF. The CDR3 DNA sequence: TGTGCCAGCAGTACCCCAGGGGGCGCGGGAAACATTCAGTACTTC.

The CDR3: CASSRGDSPNEKLFF. CDR3 DNA: TGCGCCAGCAGCCGGGGCGACAGCCCTAATGAAAAACTGTTTTTT. This chain uses TRBV4-1 with TRBJ1-4; maybe TRBD1 (5 bases). Per germline, CDR1 MGHRA and CDR2 YSYEKL. The CDR3 contains 15 residues. V lost 4 bases to trimming and J lost 3 bases, with 12 bases between them.

CDR3 amino acids: CARPRQGGHNEQFF. The CDR3 region has the DNA TGTGCCCGCCCCCGGCAGGGTGGGCACAATGAGCAGTTCTTC. This rearrangement joins TRBV21-1 to TRBJ2-1; TRBD1 is the table's D call, not checked against the DNA. TRBV21-1 constitutes a pseudogene. This CDR3 region has 14 residues.